This T cell receptor (beta chain) was captured by sequencing in a study of cytomegalovirus exposure and HLA in healthy donors. Looking at the study overall: HLA-typed donors were the source of approximately 88 million unique TCRs held in an early data release. General study points: Cytomegalovirus association was assigned to approximately 160 TCR beta chains. Segments of the TCR beta V type were, in most cases, productive about 90% or about 30% of the time in an earlier analysis.

J lost 2 bases, V lost 7 bases, and 11 bases had no gene match. The CDR3 loop spans 15 amino acids. Germline lookup yields CDR1 SEHNR and CDR2 FQNEAQ (reference sequence). On this clone itself: Its cognate antigen is unknown.

Both 60 Vbeta primers and 13 Jbeta primers went into the PCR. TCRdb's table, derived via immunoSEQ multiplex PCR, lists solely in-frame clones and lacks some. This table holds about 67,000 clones. What was sequenced was PBMCs. The TCR comes from a boy aged 5-17 years in good health and CMV-seronegative. The rearrangement links TRBV7-9 to TRBJ2-7; TRBD1 matches 7 bases. CDR3 loop: CASNSDRASAYEQYF. The CDR3 bases are TGTGCCAGCAACTCAGACAGGGCGAGCGCCTACGAGCAGTACTTC.